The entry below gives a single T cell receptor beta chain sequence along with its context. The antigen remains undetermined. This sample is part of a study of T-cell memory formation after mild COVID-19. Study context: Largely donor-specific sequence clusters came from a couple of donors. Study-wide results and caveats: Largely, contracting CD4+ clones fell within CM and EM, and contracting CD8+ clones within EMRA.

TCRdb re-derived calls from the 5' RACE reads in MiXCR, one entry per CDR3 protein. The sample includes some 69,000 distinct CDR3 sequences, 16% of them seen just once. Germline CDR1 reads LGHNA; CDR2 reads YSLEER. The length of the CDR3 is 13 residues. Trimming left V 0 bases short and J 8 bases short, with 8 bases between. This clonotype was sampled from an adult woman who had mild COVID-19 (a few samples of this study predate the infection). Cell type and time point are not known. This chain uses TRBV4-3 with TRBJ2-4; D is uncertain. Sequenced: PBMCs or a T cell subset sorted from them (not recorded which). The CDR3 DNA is TGCGCCAGCAGCCAAGATCGGGCGCACATTCAGTACTTC. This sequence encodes CASSQDRAHIQYF.